The rows below give T cell receptor beta chains drawn from one sample of a study of T cells in Graves' hyperthyroidism and ophthalmopathy. TCRdb independently ran MiXCR on the multiplex PCR reads; one entry per CDR3 protein. This table holds hundreds of thousands of distinct CDR3 sequences, about 20% found once. The specimen sequenced was blood. Every receptor here comes from a middle-aged man with Graves' ophthalmopathy. CDR3s include the opening cysteine and the closing phenylalanine or tryptophan. Each record gives: J gene, V gene, D gene, clone size, CDR3 DNA, CDR3 protein. A D gene is named only where the DNA matches it firmly. Size is stated for part of the rows, as once, few or many counts, or as a class when the clone is expanded.

TRBJ2-5 TRBV20-1 TRBD1 many TGCAGTGCCAGGACAGGCCAATGGGAGACCCAGTACTTC CSARTGQWETQYF
TRBJ1-1 TRBV29-1 TRBD1 . TGCAGCGTTCTAACACAGGGGGCTATGAACACTGAAGCTTTCTTT CSVLTQGAMNTEAFF
TRBJ2-3 TRBV20-1 . once TGCAGTGCTAGAGAGCCTACCCCTAGCACAGATACGCAGTATTTT CSAREPTPSTDTQYF
TRBJ2-1 TRBV3-1 . . TGTGCCAGCAGCCGGATGCCTTGGGGGGACAATGAGCAGTTCTTC CASSRMPWGDNEQFF
TRBJ2-5 TRBV5-4 . . TGTGCCAGCAGCTTGGCGACTAGACAAGAGACCCAGTACTTC CASSLATRQETQYF
TRBJ2-4 TRBV10-3 . few TGTGCCATCAGTGGCAGCAAAAACATTCAGTACTTC CAISGSKNIQYF
TRBJ1-5 TRBV30 . many TGTGCCTGGAGTGTGAGAGGGGTCCAGCCCCAGCATTTT CAWSVRGVQPQHF
TRBJ2-3 TRBV30 . many TGTGCCTGGAGTGTGGCGAGTGACTTGGCGACAGATACGCAGTATTTT CAWSVASDLATDTQYF
TRBJ1-1 TRBV4-1 . many TGCGCCACTAAGCGGGGGTCGAGCACTGAAGCTTTCTTT CATKRGSSTEAFF
TRBJ2-3 TRBV3-1 . . TGTGCCAGCAGCCAAGGGCCAGCGGGACAGTTTGAGTCGACAGATACGCAGTATTTT CASSQGPAGQFESTDTQYF
TRBJ2-3 TRBV18 . many TGTGCCAGCAGTCCCCTGGGGACAGATACGCAGTATTTT CASSPLGTDTQYF
TRBJ1-5 TRBV20-1 TRBD1 many TGCAGTGCATTGGGGGACGGGACAGGGCGATATAGCAATCAGCCCCAGCATTTT CSALGDGTGRYSNQPQHF
TRBJ2-3 TRBV18 . many TGTGCCAGCTCACCACTGAAAGGGGGGCTGACAGATACGCAGTATTTT CASSPLKGGLTDTQYF
TRBJ1-5 TRBV19 . . TGTGCCAGTACTATAGGAGGGGCTCAGCCCCAGCATTTT CASTIGGAQPQHF
TRBJ1-2 TRBV28 TRBD1 . TGTGCCAGCAGTTACAGGGGGACTAACTATGGCTACACCTTC CASSYRGTNYGYTF
TRBJ2-1 TRBV6-1 TRBD2 . TGTGCCAGCAGCTTAGCGGGAGGAATCGATGAGCAGTTCTTC CASSLAGGIDEQFF
TRBJ1-6 TRBV27 . few TGTGCCAGCAGTTTATCGGGGACAAAGGGAATGCCCCTCCACTTT CASSLSGTKGMPLHF